The source of this T cell receptor beta chain is a study of blood T cell repertoires in COVID-19. The CDR3 is made up of 13 amino acids. Germline CDR1 and CDR2: SGHDN and FVKESK. The ends lost 4 bases at V and 5 bases at J; junction bases unmatched: 2. TCRdb's table, derived via immunoSEQ multiplex PCR, lists solely in-frame clones and lacks some. The data show about 64,000 clones, approximately 90% seen once. This sequence originates from an elderly woman with active COVID-19. Input material: peripheral blood. The chain recombines TRBV14 with TRBJ2-7, with 10 bases matching TRBD1. CDR3 sequence (DNA): TGTGCCAGCAGCCCCGGGACAGGGGACGAGCAGTACGTC. Residues: CASSPGTGDEQYV.